This T cell receptor (beta chain) was observed in a study of T cells in Graves' hyperthyroidism and ophthalmopathy. Investigators excluded patients with uncontrolled infection, other autoimmune disease, pregnancy or lactation. Germline V gene sequence: CDR1 SEHNR, CDR2 FQNEAQ (reference sequence). CDR3 length equals 14 residues. V was trimmed by 4 bases and J by 6 bases, leaving 15 bases between them. The study's findings and limits: Separating ophthalmopathy from stable hyperthyroidism was achieved by a 13 V-J model. Blood held most thyroid clonotypes expanded above 0.001 frequency.

What was amplified from RNA transcripts were TCR beta CDR3 regions. TCR CDR3 regions were first amplified by RT-PCR with HTBI primers. TCRdb analysed the multiplex PCR reads with MiXCR anew, one entry per CDR3 protein. The repertoire includes hundreds of thousands of distinct CDR3 sequences, 38% of them detected once, and approximately 8.7% sits in the top ten. The table lists this clonotype with a few counts. Its antigen is as yet unknown. This sequence was found in a man aged 18 to 35 with Graves' hyperthyroidism. The sample consisted of blood. The chain links TRBV7-9 to TRBJ1-2; D remains unclear. In DNA, the CDR3 is TGTGCCAGCAGCTCCCCCCGGGGTTATAATGGCTACACCTTC. This sequence encodes CASSSPRGYNGYTF.